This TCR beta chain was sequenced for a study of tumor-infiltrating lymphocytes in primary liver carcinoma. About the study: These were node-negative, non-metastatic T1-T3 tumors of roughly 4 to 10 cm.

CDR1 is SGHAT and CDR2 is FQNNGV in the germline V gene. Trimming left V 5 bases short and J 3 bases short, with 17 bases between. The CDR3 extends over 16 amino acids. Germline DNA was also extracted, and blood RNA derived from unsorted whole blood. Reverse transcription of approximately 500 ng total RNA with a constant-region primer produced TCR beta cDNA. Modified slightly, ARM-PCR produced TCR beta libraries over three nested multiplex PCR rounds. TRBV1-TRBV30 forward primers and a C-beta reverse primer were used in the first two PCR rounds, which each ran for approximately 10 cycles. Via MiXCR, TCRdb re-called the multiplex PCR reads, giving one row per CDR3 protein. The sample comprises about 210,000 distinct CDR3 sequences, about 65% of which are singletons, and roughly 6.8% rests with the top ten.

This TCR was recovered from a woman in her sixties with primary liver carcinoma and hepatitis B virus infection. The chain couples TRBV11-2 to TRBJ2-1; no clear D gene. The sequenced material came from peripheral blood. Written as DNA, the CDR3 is TGTGCCAGCAGCATATTGATTGATAGCAACTACAATGAGCAGTTCTTC. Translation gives CASSILIDSNYNEQFF. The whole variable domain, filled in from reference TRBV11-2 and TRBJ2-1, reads EAGVAQSPRYKIIEKRQSVAFWCNPISGHATLYWYQQILGQGPKLLIQFQNNGVVDDSQLPKDRFSAERLKGVDSTLKIQPAKLEDSAVYLCASSILIDSNYNEQFFGPGTRLTVL.